A single sample gave rise to the 32 T cell receptor beta chains below, sequenced in a study of beta chain features in type 1 diabetes. Investigators reverse transcribed all isolated RNA, so they sequenced expressed TCRB transcripts. TCRdb's table, derived via immunoSEQ multiplex PCR, lists solely in-frame clones and lacks some. The sample lists about 160,000 clones, 10% occurring once. Findings and caveats of the study: Shortening that was moderate but significant affected the TCRB CDR3s of Type 1 diabetes patients in all four CD4+ subsets.

The antigens of these receptors remain unknown. Specimen: central memory CD4+ T cells from blood. The receptors stem from a man aged 25 to 40 with type 1 diabetes.

In its sample, this clone was seen once. V gene TRBV7-3 combines with J gene TRBJ2-1; 10 bases are a match to TRBD2. This CDR3 comprises 15 residues. From germline, CDR1 is SGHTA and CDR2 FQGTGA. V shed 5 bases and J 3 bases; nucleotides not matched to a gene: 4. The chain's CDR3 is CASSPRLAGYNEQFF. The CDR3 DNA is TGTGCCAGCAGCCCCCGACTAGCGGGCTACAATGAGCAGTTCTTC.

The chain combines TRBV18 with TRBJ2-1; 12 positions agree with TRBD2. The junction had 5 bases not matched to a gene; V was cut back by 6 bases and J by 2 bases. Germline lookup yields CDR1 KGHSH and CDR2 LQKENI. The CDR3 runs 16 residues. Here the CDR3 DNA reads TGTGCCAGCTCTCCTCCTAGCGGGAGGGCCTACAATGAGCAGTTCTTC. As protein: CASSPPSGRAYNEQFF.

In its sample, this clone was seen many times. The rearrangement uses TRBV23-1 and TRBJ1-4; the D is unclear. TRBV23-1 is classed as an ORF, of uncertain function. CDR3 size: 15 residues. V shed 7 bases and J shed 8 bases, with 20 bases lying between them. The CDR3 coding sequence is TGCGCCAGCACGAAACTAGAGCAAGGAGGGGAAAAACTGTTTTTT. Translation gives CASTKLEQGGEKLFF.

This clone has just a few counts. This chain connects TRBV11-1 to TRBJ2-6, with 7 bases lining up with TRBD1. J gave up 4 bases and V 3 bases, and 3 bases lay outside the gene matches. The CDR3 length is 15 residues. Germline CDR1 reads SGHAT; CDR2 reads FQDESV (reference sequence). CDR3 in DNA: TGTGCCAGCAGCTTCTCGGACAGGGGGGCCAACGTCCTGACTTTC. Its translation is CASSFSDRGANVLTF.

V gene TRBV30 combines with J gene TRBJ2-7, with D tentatively TRBD2 (5 bases). Germline assignment: CDR1 GTSNPN and CDR2 SVGIG (reference sequence). The CDR3 contains 15 residues. Trimming removed 0 bases at V and 4 bases at J, with 16 bases between. CDR3: CAWSVQYSRGYEQYF. The DNA for the CDR3 is TGTGCCTGGAGTGTACAATACAGCCGAGGGTACGAGCAGTACTTC.

In its sample, this clone was seen a few times. The rearrangement uses TRBV19 and TRBJ2-1, with 8 bases that match TRBD2. Looked up from germline, CDR1 is LNHDA and CDR2 is SQIVND (reference sequence). The CDR3 totals 15 residues. The trim removed 7 bases at V and 5 bases at J, leaving 10 bases unmatched. This CDR3 is CASNGLASYDNEQFF. As DNA, the CDR3 is TGTGCCAGTAATGGACTAGCTTCGTATGACAATGAGCAGTTCTTC.

This chain uses TRBV11-2 with TRBJ2-5; 7 bases match TRBD1. V trimming: 6 bases; J trimming: 2 bases; junction bases outside the gene matches: 3. Germline CDR1 and CDR2: SGHAT and FQNNGV. The CDR3 spans 13 residues. CDR3 bases: TGTGCCAGCAGGGGACAGCCTCAAGAGACCCAGTACTTC. This encodes CASRGQPQETQYF.

This clone was recorded a few times. The chain joins TRBV2 to TRBJ2-5; TRBD1 matches 8 bases. The germline V gene encodes CDR1 SNHLY and CDR2 FYNNEI. Germline trimming cut 4 bases from V and 5 bases from J; bases unmatched to any gene: 6. The CDR3 covers 14 residues. CDR3 bases: TGTGCCAGCAGTGTAAGGACAGGGACGGAGACCCAGTACTTC. Its translation: CASSVRTGTETQYF. The full variable domain, rest sourced from reference TRBV2 and TRBJ2-5, is EPEVTQTPSHQVTQMGQEVILRCVPISNHLYFYWYRQILGQKVEFLVSFYNNEISEKSEIFDDQFSVERPDGSNFTLKIRSTKLEDSAMYFCASSVRTGTETQYFGPGTRLLVL.

The rearrangement links TRBV4-2 to TRBJ2-4, with TRBD1 identical over 9 bases. The germline V gene has CDR1 LGHNA and CDR2 YNFKEQ. J lost 5 bases, V lost 5 bases, and 4 bases had no gene match. The CDR3 spans 14 residues. Here the CDR3 reads CASSTGTGQNIQYF. The CDR3 nucleotides read TGTGCCAGCAGCACCGGGACAGGGCAAAACATTCAGTACTTC.

The rearrangement links TRBV7-7 to TRBJ2-7; 11 bases are shared with TRBD1. The CDR3 consists of 13 residues. Germline lookup yields CDR1 SSHAT and CDR2 FNYEAQ (reference sequence). Losses at the gene ends were 5 bases for V and 6 bases for J; bases not matched to a gene: 3. In nucleotides, the CDR3 is TGTGCCAGCAGCCCGGGACAGGGGGGCGAGCAGTACTTC. As protein: CASSPGQGGEQYF.

The chain combines TRBV6-1 with TRBJ2-7; 13 bases line up with TRBD2. V lost 8 bases and J lost 5; bases outside the gene matches: 3. The CDR3 is 13 residues long. Germline loops: CDR1 MNHNS, CDR2 SASEGT. For the CDR3, the DNA is TGTGCCAGCCGGACTAGCGGGAGCCACGAGCAGTACTTC. Its translation: CASRTSGSHEQYF.

Here the CDR3 reads CASSQIGADQPQHF. The CDR3 DNA sequence: TGTGCCAGCAGCCAAATAGGAGCGGATCAGCCCCAGCATTTT. The chain joins TRBV16 to TRBJ1-5, with D hard to call. V lost 2 bases, J lost 5 bases, and 10 bases lay in between. CDR1 KGHSY and CDR2 FQNENV come from the germline V gene. This CDR3 contains 14 residues.

This clone was observed a handful of times. The V gene is TRBV18, the J gene TRBJ1-5; 8 bases line up with TRBD1. The V gene's germline CDR1 is KGHSH and CDR2 LQKENI. The CDR3 runs to 15 residues. The J segment lost 7 bases and the V segment lost 3 bases, leaving 8 bases of the junction unmatched. CDR3 amino acids: CASSPQQGEDQPQHF. For the CDR3, the DNA is TGTGCCAGCTCACCCCAACAGGGGGAAGACCAGCCCCAGCATTTT.

This clone was found a few times. The chain is built from TRBV7-8 and TRBJ2-5; possibly TRBD2 for D (6 bases). The CDR3 sequence is 14 residues long. V lost 5 bases to trimming and J lost 6 bases, with 16 bases between them. CDR1 SGHVS and CDR2 FQNEAQ come from the germline V gene. The CDR3 coding sequence is TGTGCCAGCAGCCCGCGGGATGGGGCGCAGACCCAGTACTTC. Translated: CASSPRDGAQTQYF.

In DNA, the CDR3 is TGTGCCAGCAGCCAAGTATTCGGGAAAGGTGAAGCTTTCTTT. Translation: CASSQVFGKGEAFF. V and J are TRBV14 and TRBJ1-1, with unresolved D. The germline gives CDR1 SGHDN, CDR2 FVKESK. The CDR3 consists of 14 residues. V was trimmed by 1 base and J by 7 bases, leaving 13 bases between them.

V gene TRBV6-1 combines with J gene TRBJ2-7; unclear D gene. From germline, CDR1 is MNHNS and CDR2 SASEGT. The CDR3 is made up of 12 amino acids. The germline V and J ends were trimmed by 7 bases and 0 bases, with 7 bases remaining between them. Here the CDR3 reads CASMADSYEQYF. DNA of the CDR3: TGTGCCAGCATGGCTGACTCCTACGAGCAGTACTTC.

This clone was seen only a few times. V gene TRBV5-4 combines with J gene TRBJ2-3; TRBD2 might be the D (7 bases). The CDR3 runs 14 residues. The germline V gene has CDR1 SGHNT and CDR2 YYREEE (reference sequence). The V end was cut by 7 bases, the J end by 3 bases, with 15 bases between. The CDR3 DNA reads TGTGCCAGCTCGGGGGCGGGAGAGACAGATACGCAGTATTTT. Translation: CASSGAGETDTQYF.

This sequence joins TRBV7-9 and TRBJ1-2; D is undetermined. Per germline, CDR1 SEHNR and CDR2 FQNEAQ (reference sequence). CDR3 size: 14 residues. V was trimmed by 0 bases and J by 4 bases, leaving 9 bases between them. The chain's CDR3 is CASSLAGGSYGYTF. CDR3 coding DNA: TGTGCCAGCAGCTTAGCGGGCGGGAGCTATGGCTACACCTTC.

The chain employs TRBV10-3 and TRBJ1-5; no reliable D call. Trimming cost V 6 bases and J 0 bases, with 9 bases left between them. CDR3 length equals 14 residues. CDR1 is ENHRY, CDR2 SYGVKD, per germline. This CDR3 is CAISTGYSNQPQHF. CDR3 DNA sequence: TGTGCCATCAGCACGGGTTATAGCAATCAGCCCCAGCATTTT.

This clone occurred a few times. One end of the junction varies from germline; a read error may be responsible. CDR3 DNA: TGTGCCAGCAGGGAAGGACAGAACAATCAGCCCCAGCATTTT. It specifies CASREGQNNQPQHF. The V call is TRBV2, the J call TRBJ1-5; D perhaps matches TRBD1 (6 bases). This CDR3 region has 14 residues. The germline V gene has CDR1 SNHLY and CDR2 FYNNEI.

The CDR3 sequence is CASSQGTQASGANVLTF. CDR3 DNA: TGTGCCAGCAGCCAAGGAACCCAGGCCTCTGGGGCCAACGTCCTGACTTTC. The chain is built from TRBV4-2 and TRBJ2-6, with no clear D. The CDR3 consists of 17 residues. V shed 1 base and J shed 0 bases, with 10 bases lying between them. Germline loops: CDR1 LGHNA, CDR2 YNFKEQ.

The gene calls are TRBV27 and TRBJ2-3; 7 positions match TRBD2. Per germline, CDR1 MNHEY and CDR2 SMNVEV (reference sequence). This CDR3 comprises 12 residues. V trimming: 2 bases; J trimming: 10 bases; junction bases outside the gene matches: 3. The CDR3 spells CASSLIAGPQYF. DNA for the CDR3: TGTGCCAGCAGTTTAATAGCGGGCCCGCAGTATTTT.

In this sample, this clone turned up a few times. This chain connects TRBV7-9 to TRBJ1-5; D unclear. Germline V gene data show CDR1 as SEHNR and CDR2 as FQNEAQ (reference sequence). The V end lost 5 bases, the J end lost 3 bases, and 11 bases lay between the germline ends. CDR3 length: 14 residues. Here the CDR3 DNA reads TGTGCCAGCAGCCGGAATCAGGACAATCAGCCCCAGCATTTT. This encodes CASSRNQDNQPQHF.

The chain carries TRBV5-4 and TRBJ1-5; unclear D gene. Germline V gene data show CDR1 as SGHNT and CDR2 as YYREEE (reference sequence). The CDR3 is 13 amino acids. The V and J ends lost 4 bases and 5 bases respectively, with 10 bases between them. The CDR3, as DNA: TGTGCCAGCAGCCAAGAAGCGGATCAGCCCCAGCATTTT. It yields the protein CASSQEADQPQHF.

The genes are TRBV30 and TRBJ2-7, with TRBD1 identical over 8 bases. This CDR3 is 14 amino acids long. V was clipped by 1 base and J by 3 bases; unmatched bases: 5. Per germline, CDR1 GTSNPN and CDR2 SVGIG (reference sequence). CDR3 residues: CAWSAQGASYEQYF. The CDR3 bases are TGTGCCTGGAGTGCCCAGGGGGCTAGCTACGAGCAGTACTTC.

This clone has more than one count but fewer than ten. This sequence joins TRBV29-1 and TRBJ1-1; D might be TRBD1 (6 bases). The V gene's germline CDR1 is SQVTM and CDR2 ANQGSEA. V was trimmed by 7 bases and J by 5 bases, leaving 23 bases between them. This CDR3 region has 15 residues. The CDR3 here is CSGVKGGLSRTEAFF. The CDR3, as DNA: TGCAGCGGGGTGAAAGGGGGATTAAGTAGGACTGAAGCTTTCTTT.

This clone appeared a few times. The V gene is TRBV4-3, the J gene TRBJ2-1; 8 positions agree with TRBD2. The germline V gene encodes CDR1 LGHNA and CDR2 YSLEER. Losses at the gene ends were 2 bases for V and 4 bases for J; bases not matched to a gene: 7. The CDR3 loop spans 16 amino acids. Here the CDR3 DNA reads TGCGCCAGCAGCCAAACCGGGACTAGGTCTTACAATGAGCAGTTCTTC. Protein product: CASSQTGTRSYNEQFF.

The chain recombines TRBV19 with TRBJ2-3, with 7 bases identical to TRBD2. There are 16 residues in the CDR3. Germline V gene lookup returns CDR1 LNHDA and CDR2 SQIVND (reference sequence). Losses at the gene ends were 3 bases for V and 3 bases for J; bases not matched to a gene: 9. CDR3 region: CASSIGVAGRTDTQYF. CDR3 nucleotides: TGTGCCAGTAGTATTGGCGTAGCGGGTAGAACAGATACGCAGTATTTT.

This clone has more than one count but fewer than ten. This chain joins TRBV18 and TRBJ2-7; D call uncertain. Deletions cut 2 bases from V and 1 base from J, with 9 bases between. The CDR3 runs 14 residues. Germline lookup yields CDR1 KGHSH and CDR2 LQKENI. The CDR3 sequence: CASSPSASSYEQYF. The CDR3 DNA reads as TGTGCCAGCTCACCATCGGCTAGTTCCTACGAGCAGTACTTC. The whole variable domain, remainder taken from reference TRBV18 and TRBJ2-7, is NAGVMQNPRHLVRRRGQEARLRCSPMKGHSHVYWYRQLPEEGLKFMVYLQKENIIDESGMPKERFSAEFPKEGPSILRIQQVVRGDSAAYFCASSPSASSYEQYFGPGTRLTVT.

The V gene is TRBV11-2, the J gene TRBJ2-1, with a weak D call TRBD2 (6 bases). Germline CDR1 and CDR2: SGHAT and FQNNGV. This CDR3 contains 15 residues. The ends were cut back, 4 bases at V and 4 bases at J, with 14 bases in the middle. The CDR3 sequence: CASSSERAVYNEQFF. The CDR3 region has the DNA TGTGCCAGCAGCTCCGAGCGGGCGGTTTACAATGAGCAGTTCTTC.

This clone appeared a few times. The rearrangement uses TRBV7-2 and TRBJ1-2, with 7 bases lining up with TRBD1. The length of the CDR3 is 14 residues. CDR1 and CDR2 (germline): SGHTA, FQGNSA. Unmatched junction bases numbered 8, after V lost 10 bases and J lost 0 bases. The CDR3: CATTGTEANYGYTF. In DNA form, the CDR3 reads TGTGCCACCACTGGGACAGAAGCTAACTATGGCTACACCTTC.

V and J are TRBV5-1 and TRBJ2-1; 8 bases match TRBD1. From germline, CDR1 is SGHRS and CDR2 YFSETQ. This CDR3 spans 18 amino acids. After removal of 0 bases from V and 9 bases from J, the junction contained 17 bases not matched to a gene. The CDR3 sequence: CASSLAGSSPGGFGEQFF. CDR3 bases: TGCGCCAGCAGCTTGGCCGGGTCTTCGCCAGGGGGCTTCGGTGAGCAGTTCTTC.